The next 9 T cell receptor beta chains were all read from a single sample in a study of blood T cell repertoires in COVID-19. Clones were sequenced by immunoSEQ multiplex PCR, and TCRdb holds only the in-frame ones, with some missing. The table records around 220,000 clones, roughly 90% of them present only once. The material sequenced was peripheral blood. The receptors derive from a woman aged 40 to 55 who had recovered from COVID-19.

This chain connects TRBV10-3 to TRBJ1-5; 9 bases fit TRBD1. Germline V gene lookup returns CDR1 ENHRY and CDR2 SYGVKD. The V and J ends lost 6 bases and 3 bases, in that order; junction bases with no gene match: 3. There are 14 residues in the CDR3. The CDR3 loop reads CAISRDRDNQPQHF. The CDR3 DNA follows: TGTGCCATCAGCCGGGACAGGGACAATCAGCCCCAGCATTTT.

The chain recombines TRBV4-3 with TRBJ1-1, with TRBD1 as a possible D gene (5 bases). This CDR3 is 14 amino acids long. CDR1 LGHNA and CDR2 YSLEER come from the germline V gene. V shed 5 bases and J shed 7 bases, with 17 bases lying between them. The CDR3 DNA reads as TGCGCCAGCAGCACATCGACAGCGCCCCTTGAAGCTTTCTTT. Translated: CASSTSTAPLEAFF.

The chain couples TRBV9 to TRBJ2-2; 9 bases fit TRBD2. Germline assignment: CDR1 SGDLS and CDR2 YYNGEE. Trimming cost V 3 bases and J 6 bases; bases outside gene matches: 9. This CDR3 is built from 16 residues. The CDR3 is CASSADRAGGPGELFF. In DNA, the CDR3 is TGTGCCAGCAGCGCCGATCGAGCGGGAGGTCCCGGGGAGCTGTTTTTT.

Written as DNA, the CDR3 is TGTGCCAGCAGTTACGCGACAGGGGGTAGATTCTACGAGCAGTACTTC. This codes for CASSYATGGRFYEQYF. The genes are TRBV6-6 and TRBJ2-7, with 9 bases that match TRBD1. CDR3 length: 16 residues. V lost 2 bases, J lost 3 bases, and 8 bases stayed unmatched. The V gene's germline CDR1 is MNHNY and CDR2 SVGAGI (reference sequence).

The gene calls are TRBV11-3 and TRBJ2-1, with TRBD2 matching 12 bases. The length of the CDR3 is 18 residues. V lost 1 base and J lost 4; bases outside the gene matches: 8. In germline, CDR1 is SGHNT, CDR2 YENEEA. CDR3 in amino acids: CASSLVWTSGNPYNEQFF. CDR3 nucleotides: TGTGCCAGCAGCTTAGTCTGGACTAGCGGGAACCCTTACAATGAGCAGTTCTTC.

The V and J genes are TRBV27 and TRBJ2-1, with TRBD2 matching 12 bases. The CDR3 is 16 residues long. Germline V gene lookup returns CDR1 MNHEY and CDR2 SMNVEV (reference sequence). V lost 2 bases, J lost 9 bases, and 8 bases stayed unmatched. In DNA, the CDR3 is TGTGCCAGCAGTTTACTTCTAGCGGGAGGGCCTATTGAGCAGTTCTTC. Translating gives CASSLLLAGGPIEQFF.

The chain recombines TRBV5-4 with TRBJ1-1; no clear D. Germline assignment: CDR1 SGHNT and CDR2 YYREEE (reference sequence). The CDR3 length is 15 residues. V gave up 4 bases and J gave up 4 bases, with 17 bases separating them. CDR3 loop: CASSPPPGRSTEAFF. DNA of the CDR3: TGTGCCAGCAGCCCACCACCGGGTAGAAGCACTGAAGCTTTCTTT.

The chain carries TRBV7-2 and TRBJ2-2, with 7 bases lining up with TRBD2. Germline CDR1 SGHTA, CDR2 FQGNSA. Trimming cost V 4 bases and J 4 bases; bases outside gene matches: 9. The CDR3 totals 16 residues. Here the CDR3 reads CASSSPLGGGTGELFF. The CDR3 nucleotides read TGTGCCAGCAGCTCCCCCCTGGGGGGGGGCACCGGGGAGCTGTTTTTT. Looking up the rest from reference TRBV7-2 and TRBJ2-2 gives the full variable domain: GAGVSQSPSNKVTEKGKDVELRCDPISGHTALYWYRQSLGQGLEFLIYFQGNSAPDKSGLPSDRFSAERTGGSVSTLTIQRTQQEDSAVYLCASSSPLGGGTGELFFGEGSRLTVL.

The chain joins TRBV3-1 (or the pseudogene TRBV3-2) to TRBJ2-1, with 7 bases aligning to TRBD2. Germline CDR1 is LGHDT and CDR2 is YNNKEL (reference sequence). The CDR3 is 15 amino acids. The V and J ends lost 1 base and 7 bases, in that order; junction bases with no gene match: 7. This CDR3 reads CASSQAGLVTNEQFF. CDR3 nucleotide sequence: TGTGCCAGCAGCCAAGCTGGACTAGTGACAAATGAGCAGTTCTTC.